The T cell receptor (beta chain) described here comes from a study of blood T cell repertoires in COVID-19 (dated by TCRdb to the early 2020s). Background on the whole study: Collaborator samples came from the United States, Italy and Spain and covered acute and convalescent phases of COVID-19. Samples were obtained from the ongoing ImmuneRACE study (first 160 participants) and from approximately 1,200 subjects provided by 6 global collaborators. A de-identified subject ID, COVID-19 status, age in years and sex were almost always included in the sample metadata. The dataset comprised deeply sampled blood TCRbeta repertoires from subjects exposed to, actively infected with, or recovered from COVID-19. The repertoires were released in a freely available public database meant as a resource for research on the immune response to SARS-CoV-2. The prospective study material was composed of cDNA or gDNA derived from T cells, B-cell-depleted T cells, or PBMCs. Where available, HLA class I and class II types were obtained from metadata supplied by the sample provider rather than from assay-based typing. Summary of the overall study and its limitations: The quantity of clinical and demographic metadata differed by source and by participant and was supplied without curation.

Participants in the prospective study were enrolled through a virtual design, were aged roughly 18 to 95 years, and lived in 24 United States geographic areas. To assign participants to cohorts, the prospective study relied on clinical history that participants themselves reported in a screening survey and a study questionnaire. Exposed participants were defined as having been in contact with someone with a PCR-confirmed or clinician-diagnosed COVID-19 case within 2 weeks of study entry. Each participant in the prospective study had whole blood, serum and a nasopharyngeal or oropharyngeal swab collected by mobile phlebotomists. Over a 2-month period, participants in the prospective study had the option of providing additional blood draws and questionnaires. Before DNA extraction, blood samples from the prospective study were shipped at room temperature or frozen. The immunoSEQ Assay, a bias-controlled multiplex PCR, was used to amplify TCRbeta CDR3 regions from genomic DNA. Regarding the original processing steps: The number of nucleated cells in each sample was estimated from the amplification of reference gene primers within the assay. To quantify the absolute abundance of each unique TCRbeta CDR3 rearrangement, sequence reads were collapsed and filtered. For each sample, productive Simpson clonality was calculated by taking the square root of Simpson's diversity index across productive rearrangements. The immuneACCESS repertoire file appears here via TCRdb, limited to in-frame rearrangements. These files lack a portion of the clones; in checked studies, under half of the deficit traces to unresolved V genes, and the cause of the others is not known. That table gives V, J and clone size, and the DNA gave D and trimming. Across this sample there are 400,000 to 500,000 clones, with 70% to 90% seen only once. The top ten hold roughly 1.4% of the sample.

Details on this clone: The antigen this receptor binds is unknown. Base-call qualities are not available, and no considerably larger clone is one nucleotide away.

As encoded in the germline V gene, CDR1 is SGHAT while CDR2 is FQNNGV. From V the trimming removes 1 base and from J it removes 9 bases, while the gene matches leave 14 bases of the junction unaccounted for. CDR3 length: 17 amino acids, cysteine to phenylalanine. The only DNA kept is the CDR3, 51 bases in frame from the first base. This sequence originates from a woman aged 18-29 years who had been exposed to COVID-19. Sequencing was done on a sample of PBMCs or T cells enriched from blood (not recorded which). The chain is assembled from TRBV11-2 and TRBJ2-1; 8 central nucleotides agree with TRBD2. CDR3 protein: CASSLVTPSGRGGEQFF. The DNA sequence is given as TGTGCCAGCAGCTTAGTAACCCCTAGCGGGCGCGGGGGTGAGCAGTTCTTC.